The text below deals with one TCR beta chain. Its antigen is still unknown. Subsets obtained from CD4+ cells comprised CD45RA+ naive and CD45RA-negative memory cells. The data were taken from a study of shared clonotypes between healthy human individuals. In the study's own analysis: With immunoSEQ giving junction-only sequences and no quality scores, filtering differed. The assay was immunoSEQ multiplex PCR, and TCRdb's table has in-frame clones only and misses some. D and trimming were read from the DNA, whereas the V and J calls and clone size are those reported in that table. Among approximately 2,300,000 clones listed, 92% were seen once. The study, taken as a whole, reports: On the whole, naive subsets had larger estimated richness than memory subsets had. The researchers took only blood, and tissue repertoires probably look different.

V lost 1 base and J 0 bases, leaving 10 bases between the germline ends. Germline CDR1 is SGDLS and CDR2 is YYNGEE. CDR3 length: 15 residues. The sample was naive CD4+ T cells from PBMCs. Subset given: CD45RA+ positively selected. This chain uses TRBV9 with TRBJ1-2; the D is unclear. The TCR was taken from a man between 18 and 29 years old in good health. Some clones in this sample may be carry-over from other donors' samples. As DNA, the CDR3 is TGTGCCAGCAGCGTACAGAGGGCGGCTAACTATGGCTACACCTTC. This encodes CASSVQRAANYGYTF.